The 6 T cell receptor beta chains reported below all come from one sample, sequenced in a study of T cell repertoires in cytomegalovirus infection. TCRdb reanalysed the reads using MiXCR and keeps one entry per CDR3 protein. This sample has some 390,000 distinct CDR3 sequences, with 18% found just once. Sequencing used PBMCs. The origin of the receptors is a human donor in good health (CMV status not recorded). Some clones in this sample may be carry-over from other donors' samples.

The CDR3 DNA sequence: TGTGCCAGCTCACCACGGGGGCTAACCTACGAGCAGTACTTC. The encoded protein is CASSPRGLTYEQYF. The chain recombines TRBV18 with TRBJ2-7; D possibly corresponds to TRBD1 (6 bases). V lost 1 base and J 2 bases, leaving 9 bases between the germline ends. CDR1 is KGHSH, CDR2 LQKENI, per germline. This CDR3 is 14 amino acids long.

This clonotype was detected a few times. In DNA form, the CDR3 reads TGTGCCAGTACAGGGACTAACCTGTACAATGAGCAGTTCTTC. Translated: CASTGTNLYNEQFF. The chain links TRBV19 to TRBJ2-1, with 7 bases matching TRBD2. The V gene end was trimmed by 7 bases and the J gene end by 4 bases; junction bases not matched to a gene: 7. This CDR3 is 14 amino acids long. In germline, CDR1 is LNHDA, CDR2 SQIVND (reference sequence). The full variable domain, rest sourced from reference TRBV19 and TRBJ2-1, is DGGITQSPKYLFRKEGQNVTLSCEQNLNHDAMYWYRQDPGQGLRLIYYSQIVNDFQKGDIAEGYSVSREKKESFPLTVTSAQKNPTAFYLCASTGTNLYNEQFFGPGTRLTVL.

V and J are TRBV2 and TRBJ1-4; D uncertain. Germline lookup yields CDR1 SNHLY and CDR2 FYNNEI. V was pared by 4 bases and J by 8 bases, with 17 bases between. This CDR3 has 15 amino acids. The CDR3 loop reads CASSGIQWGGEKLFF. Written as DNA, the CDR3 is TGTGCCAGCAGTGGAATACAGTGGGGTGGCGAAAAACTGTTTTTT.

In its sample, this clonotype was seen a few times. The rearrangement links TRBV7-2 to TRBJ2-3; D remains ambiguous. The CDR3 is made up of 13 amino acids. CDR1 is SGHTA, CDR2 FQGNSA, per germline. Trimming stripped 2 bases from V and 4 bases from J, with 7 bases between. In nucleotides, the CDR3 is TGTGCCAGCAGCTTATACGGGCCAGATACGCAGTATTTT. Encoded protein: CASSLYGPDTQYF. The variable domain in full, with the rest retrieved from reference TRBV7-2 and TRBJ2-3, is GAGVSQSPSNKVTEKGKDVELRCDPISGHTALYWYRQSLGQGLEFLIYFQGNSAPDKSGLPSDRFSAERTGGSVSTLTIQRTQQEDSAVYLCASSLYGPDTQYFGPGTRLTVL.

This rearrangement joins TRBV12-3 or TRBV12-4 to TRBJ2-5, with TRBD2 as a possible D gene (6 bases). Deletions cut 5 bases from V and 1 base from J, with 11 bases between. This CDR3 region has 14 residues. In DNA form, the CDR3 reads TGTGCCAGCAGTACCCCCGGGGGCCAAGAGACCCAGTACTTC. This codes for CASSTPGGQETQYF.

Only a few counts were recorded for this clonotype. The genes are TRBV20-1 and TRBJ2-5, with D possibly TRBD2 on 5 matching bases. The CDR3 covers 14 residues. V lost 0 bases to trimming and J lost 5 bases, with 13 bases between them. CDR1 is DFQATT, CDR2 SNEGSKA, per germline (reference sequence). Written as DNA, the CDR3 is TGCAGTGCTAGAGATCTGGACTTCGTGGAGACCCAGTACTTC. Protein product: CSARDLDFVETQYF.